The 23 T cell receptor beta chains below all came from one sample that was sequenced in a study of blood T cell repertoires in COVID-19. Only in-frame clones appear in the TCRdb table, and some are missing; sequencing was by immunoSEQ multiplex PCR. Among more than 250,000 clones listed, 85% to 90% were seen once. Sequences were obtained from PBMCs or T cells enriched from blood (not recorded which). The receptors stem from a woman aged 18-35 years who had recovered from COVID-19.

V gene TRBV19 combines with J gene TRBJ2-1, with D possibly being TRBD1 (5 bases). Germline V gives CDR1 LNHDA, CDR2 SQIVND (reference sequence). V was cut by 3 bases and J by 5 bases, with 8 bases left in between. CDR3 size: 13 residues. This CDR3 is CASSMVRDNEQFF. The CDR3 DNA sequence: TGTGCCAGTAGTATGGTCAGGGACAATGAGCAGTTCTTC.

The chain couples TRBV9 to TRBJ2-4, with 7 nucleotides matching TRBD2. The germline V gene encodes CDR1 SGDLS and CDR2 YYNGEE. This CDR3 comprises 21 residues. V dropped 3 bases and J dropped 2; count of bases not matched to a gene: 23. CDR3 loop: CASSESISRRELGLTKNIQYF. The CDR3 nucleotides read TGTGCCAGCAGCGAATCCATCTCACGGCGGGAGTTGGGATTGACCAAAAACATTCAGTACTTC.

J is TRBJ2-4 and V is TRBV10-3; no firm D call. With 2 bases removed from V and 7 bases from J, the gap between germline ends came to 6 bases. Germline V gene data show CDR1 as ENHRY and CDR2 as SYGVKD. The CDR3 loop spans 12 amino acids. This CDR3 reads CAISELGNIQYF. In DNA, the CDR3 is TGTGCCATCAGTGAGCTCGGTAACATTCAGTACTTC.

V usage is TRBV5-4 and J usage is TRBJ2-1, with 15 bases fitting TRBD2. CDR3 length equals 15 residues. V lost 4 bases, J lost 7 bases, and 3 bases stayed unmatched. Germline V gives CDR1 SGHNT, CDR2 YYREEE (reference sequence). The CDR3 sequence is CASSGGLAGGNEQFF. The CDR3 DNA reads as TGTGCCAGCAGCGGGGGACTAGCGGGGGGAAATGAGCAGTTCTTC.

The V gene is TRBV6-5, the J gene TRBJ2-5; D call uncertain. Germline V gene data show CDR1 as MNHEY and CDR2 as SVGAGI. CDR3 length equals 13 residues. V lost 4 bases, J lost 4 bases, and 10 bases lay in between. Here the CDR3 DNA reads TGTGCCAGCAGTTTATTCAGTGGAGAGACCCAGTACTTC. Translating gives CASSLFSGETQYF.

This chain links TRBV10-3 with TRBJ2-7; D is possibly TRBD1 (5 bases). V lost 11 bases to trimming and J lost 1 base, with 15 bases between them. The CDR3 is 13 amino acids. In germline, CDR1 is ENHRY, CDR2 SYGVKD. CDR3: CASGADTSYEQYF. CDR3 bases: TGTGCCTCTGGGGCAGATACTTCCTACGAGCAGTACTTC.

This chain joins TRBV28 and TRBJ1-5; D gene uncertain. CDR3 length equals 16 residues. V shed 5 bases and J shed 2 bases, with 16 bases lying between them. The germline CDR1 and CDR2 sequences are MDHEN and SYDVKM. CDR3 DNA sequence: TGTGCCAGCAGTCACCCAAGGGAGTCAGGCAATCAGCCCCAGCATTTT. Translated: CASSHPRESGNQPQHF.

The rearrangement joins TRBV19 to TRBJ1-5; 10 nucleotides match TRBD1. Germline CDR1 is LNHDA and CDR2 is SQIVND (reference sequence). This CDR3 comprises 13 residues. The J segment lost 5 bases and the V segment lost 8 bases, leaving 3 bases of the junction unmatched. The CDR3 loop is CASGTGDYQPQHF. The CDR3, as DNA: TGTGCCAGTGGGACAGGGGATTATCAGCCCCAGCATTTT.

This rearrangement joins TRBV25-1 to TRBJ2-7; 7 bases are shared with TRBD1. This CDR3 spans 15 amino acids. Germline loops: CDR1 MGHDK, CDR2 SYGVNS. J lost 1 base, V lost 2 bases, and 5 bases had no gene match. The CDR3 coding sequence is TGTGCCAGCAGTGAAGAAAAGGGACAGTCCTACGAGCAGTACTTC. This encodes CASSEEKGQSYEQYF.

The CDR3 region is CATRTSGAYNEQFF. The DNA for the CDR3 is TGTGCCACCAGGACTAGCGGGGCCTACAATGAGCAGTTCTTC. The genes are TRBV19 and TRBJ2-1; 12 positions agree with TRBD2. Trimming at V came to 10 bases and at J to 2 bases, leaving 3 bases not matched to a gene. This CDR3 has 14 amino acids. Germline CDR1 and CDR2: LNHDA and SQIVND (reference sequence).

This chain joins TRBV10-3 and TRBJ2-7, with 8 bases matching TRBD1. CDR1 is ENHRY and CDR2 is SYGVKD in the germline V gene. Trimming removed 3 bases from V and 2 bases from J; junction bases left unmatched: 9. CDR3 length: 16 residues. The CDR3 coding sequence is TGTGCCATCAGTGACGGGACAGGCGGGACCCCCTACGAGCAGTACTTC. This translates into CAISDGTGGTPYEQYF.

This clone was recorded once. The CDR3 DNA reads as TGTGCCAGTAGTATAACGCTTTTCGTAGGGACAGGGACGAAGCAGCCCCAGCATTTT. Amino acid sequence: CASSITLFVGTGTKQPQHF. The chain links TRBV19 to TRBJ1-5; 9 bases are a match to TRBD1. Germline CDR1 reads LNHDA; CDR2 reads SQIVND (reference sequence). Trimming cost V 2 bases and J 7 bases; bases outside gene matches: 18. The CDR3 runs 19 residues.

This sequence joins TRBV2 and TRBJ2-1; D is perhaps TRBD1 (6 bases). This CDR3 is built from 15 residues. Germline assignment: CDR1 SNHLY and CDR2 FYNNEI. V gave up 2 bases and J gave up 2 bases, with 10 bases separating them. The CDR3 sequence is CASSESGQTYNEQFF. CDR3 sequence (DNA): TGTGCCAGCAGTGAATCGGGACAAACCTACAATGAGCAGTTCTTC.

This CDR3 reads CASSLVGGSGANVLTF. The CDR3 coding sequence is TGTGCCAGCAGCTTGGTAGGCGGCTCTGGGGCCAACGTCCTGACTTTC. This chain links TRBV5-5 with TRBJ2-6; D not certain. This CDR3 has 16 residues. V lost 0 bases to trimming and J lost 0 bases, with 7 bases between them. CDR1 SGHKS and CDR2 YYEKEE come from the germline V gene (reference sequence).

The CDR3 is CASRGGRGTQYF. CDR3 sequence (DNA): TGTGCCAGCAGGGGCGGGAGGGGGACCCAGTACTTC. This sequence joins TRBV6-5 and TRBJ2-5; TRBD2 matches at 9 bases. Germline-derived CDR1 and CDR2 are MNHEY and SVGAGI. V shed 6 bases and J 7 bases; nucleotides not matched to a gene: 3. The CDR3 extends over 12 amino acids.

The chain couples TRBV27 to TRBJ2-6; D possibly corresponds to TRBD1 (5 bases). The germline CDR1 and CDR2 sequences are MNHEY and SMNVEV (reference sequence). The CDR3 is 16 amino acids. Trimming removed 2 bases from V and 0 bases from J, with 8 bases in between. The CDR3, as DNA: TGTGCCAGCAGTTTACTAAGGGGCTCTGGGGCCAACGTCCTGACTTTC. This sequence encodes CASSLLRGSGANVLTF.

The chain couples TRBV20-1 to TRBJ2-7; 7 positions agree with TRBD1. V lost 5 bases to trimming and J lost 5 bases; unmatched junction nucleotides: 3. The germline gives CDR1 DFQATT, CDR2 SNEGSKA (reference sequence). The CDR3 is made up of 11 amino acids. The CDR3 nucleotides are TGCAGTGCTGGGGACAGCAACGAGCAGTACTTC. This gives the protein CSAGDSNEQYF.

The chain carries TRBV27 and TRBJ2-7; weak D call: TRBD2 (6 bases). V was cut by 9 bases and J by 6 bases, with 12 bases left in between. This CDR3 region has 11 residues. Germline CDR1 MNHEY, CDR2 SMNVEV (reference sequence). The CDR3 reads CASSWGVEQYF. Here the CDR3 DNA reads TGTGCCAGTTCGTGGGGGGTCGAGCAGTACTTC.

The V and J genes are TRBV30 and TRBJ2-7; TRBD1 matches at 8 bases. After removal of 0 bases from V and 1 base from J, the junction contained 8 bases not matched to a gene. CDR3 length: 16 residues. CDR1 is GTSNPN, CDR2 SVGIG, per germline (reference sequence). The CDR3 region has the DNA TGTGCCTGGAGTGTCCCCCCTGGACAGGGATCCTACGAGCAGTACTTC. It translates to CAWSVPPGQGSYEQYF. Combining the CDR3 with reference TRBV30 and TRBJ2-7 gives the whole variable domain SQTIHQWPATLVQPVGSPLSLECTVEGTSNPNLYWYRQAAGRGLQLLFYSVGIGQISSEVPQNLSASRPQDRQFILSSKKLLLSDSGFYLCAWSVPPGQGSYEQYFGPGTRLTVT.

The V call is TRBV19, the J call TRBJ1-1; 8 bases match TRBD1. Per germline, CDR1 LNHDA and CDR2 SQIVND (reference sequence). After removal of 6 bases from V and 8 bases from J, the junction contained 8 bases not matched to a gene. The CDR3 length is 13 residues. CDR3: CASRGTGLTEAFF. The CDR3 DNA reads TGTGCCAGTAGAGGGACAGGACTTACAGAAGCTTTCTTT.

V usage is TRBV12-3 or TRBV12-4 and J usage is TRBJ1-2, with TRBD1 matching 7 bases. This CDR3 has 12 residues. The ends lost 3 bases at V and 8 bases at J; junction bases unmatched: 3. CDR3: CASSFTGEGYTF. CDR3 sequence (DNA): TGTGCCAGCAGTTTCACAGGGGAAGGCTACACCTTC.

CDR3 coding DNA: TGTGCCAGCAGCGAGGGGACGAACACCGGGGAGCTGTTTTTT. It encodes CASSEGTNTGELFF. This chain uses TRBV9 with TRBJ2-2; weak D call: TRBD1 (5 bases). CDR1 SGDLS and CDR2 YYNGEE come from the germline V gene. This CDR3 spans 14 amino acids. Trimming left V 3 bases short and J 0 bases short, with 6 bases between.

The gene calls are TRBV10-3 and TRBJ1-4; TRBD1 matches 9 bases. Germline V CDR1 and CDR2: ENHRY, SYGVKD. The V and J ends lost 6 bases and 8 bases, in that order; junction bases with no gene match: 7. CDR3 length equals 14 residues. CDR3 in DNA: TGTGCCATCAGCGACACAGGGGGCAAAGAAAAACTGTTTTTT. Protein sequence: CAISDTGGKEKLFF.